Listed below are T cell receptor beta chains from one sample, sequenced in a study of T cell repertoires in cytomegalovirus infection. TCRdb used MiXCR to reprocess the reads, holding one entry per CDR3 protein. The sample shows about 47,000 distinct CDR3 sequences, roughly 18% of them seen only once. No antigen has been assigned to these receptors. This specimen consisted of CD8+ T cells from cultured PBMCs, obtained from culture after CMV antigen stimulation. The receptors were sampled from a human donor in good health (CMV status not recorded). Some clones in this sample may be carry-over from other donors' samples. CDR3s include the opening cysteine and the closing phenylalanine or tryptophan. The D gene is left open where the match is weak. The size of a clone is reported for some rows only, either as once, few or many, or as a class for expanded clones.

CDR3aa | CDR3nt | abundance | len | v_gene | d_gene | j_gene
CASSDRAGGWDTQYF | TGTGCCAGCAGTGACAGAGCGGGAGGTTGGGATACGCAGTATTTT | NA | 15 | TRBV6-4 | TRBD2 | TRBJ2-3
CASSSVVGQVETFGNTIYF | TGTGCCAGCAGCTCCGTGGTCGGACAGGTTGAGACCTTTGGAAACACCATATATTTT | NA | 19 | TRBV3-1 | TRBD1 | TRBJ1-3
CASSQVGTGELFF | TGCGCCAGCAGCCAAGTCGGCACCGGGGAGCTGTTTTTT | many | 13 | TRBV4-3 | NA | TRBJ2-2
CASSPTGGGYEQYF | TGTGCCAGCAGCCCAACTGGGGGAGGCTACGAGCAGTACTTC | many | 14 | TRBV7-8 | NA | TRBJ2-7
CASSYSRTGSDTEAFF | TGTGCCAGCAGTTACTCCCGGACAGGGTCGGATACTGAAGCTTTCTTT | many | 16 | TRBV6-5 | TRBD1 | TRBJ1-1
CASSFRASGNTIYF | TGTGCCAGCAGCTTTCGGGCGTCTGGAAACACCATATATTTT | many | 14 | TRBV7-6 | NA | TRBJ1-3
CASSQDRGLTNSPLHF | TGCGCCAGCAGCCAAGATCGGGGCCTAACGAATTCACCCCTCCACTTT | many | 16 | TRBV4-3 | NA | TRBJ1-6
CSVYSGTSGNTIYF | TGCAGCGTTTACTCCGGGACTTCTGGAAACACCATATATTTT | many | 14 | TRBV29-1 | NA | TRBJ1-3
CASSYDSNSPLHF | TGTGCCAGCAGTTATGACAGTAATTCACCCCTCCACTTT | few | 13 | TRBV6-1 | NA | TRBJ1-6
CSARDGGGTGELFF | TGCAGTGCTAGAGATGGGGGCGGCACCGGGGAGCTGTTTTTT | once | 14 | TRBV20-1 | NA | TRBJ2-2
CASASGRDSYEQYF | TGTGCCAGCGCGAGCGGGAGGGACTCCTACGAGCAGTACTTC | NA | 14 | TRBV9 | TRBD2 | TRBJ2-7
CASSTGGLTNEKLFF | TGTGCCAGTAGTACAGGGGGTCTAACTAATGAAAAACTGTTTTTT | many | 15 | TRBV19 | TRBD1 | TRBJ1-4
CASSPSTTMYQETQYF | TGTGCCAGCAGCCCATCCACGACTATGTACCAAGAGACCCAGTACTTC | many | 16 | TRBV7-9 | NA | TRBJ2-5
CASSLDGADQETQYF | TGTGCCAGCAGCTTAGACGGGGCGGACCAAGAGACCCAGTACTTC | many | 15 | TRBV11-1 | NA | TRBJ2-5
CSAKAGYHNEQFF | TGCAGTGCGAAAGCAGGTTACCACAATGAGCAGTTCTTC | few | 13 | TRBV20-1 | NA | TRBJ2-1
CASSEVGLDEKLFF | TGCGCCAGCAGCGAAGTGGGGTTGGATGAAAAACTGTTTTTT | many | 14 | TRBV4-1 | NA | TRBJ1-4
CASIGTGTSGSGAETQYF | TGTGCCAGCATCGGCACCGGGACTAGCGGGAGTGGAGCTGAGACCCAGTACTTC | NA | 18 | TRBV13 | TRBD2 | TRBJ2-5
CSARIVWSYNEQFF | TGCAGCGCCAGAATAGTGTGGAGTTACAATGAGCAGTTCTTC | few | 14 | TRBV29-1 | NA | TRBJ2-1
CASSPLGRMSMNTEAFF | TGTGCCAGCTCACCACTTGGACGGATGTCGATGAACACTGAAGCTTTCTTT | many | 17 | TRBV18 | NA | TRBJ1-1
CASSSTLPQVASGNTIYF | TGTGCCAGCAGTTCGACCCTCCCACAGGTCGCCTCTGGAAACACCATATATTTT | NA | 18 | TRBV27 | NA | TRBJ1-3
CSGTGTGVYNEQFF | TGCAGTGGTACCGGGACAGGGGTTTACAATGAGCAGTTCTTC | many | 14 | TRBV20-1 | TRBD1 | TRBJ2-1
CASSQLGEQYF | TGTGCCAGCAGCCAACTGGGCGAGCAGTACTTC | NA | 11 | TRBV3-1 | NA | TRBJ2-7
CASSRTVGTEAFF | TGTGCCAGCAGCCGGACAGTGGGCACTGAAGCTTTCTTT | many | 13 | TRBV7-2 | NA | TRBJ1-1
CASSVYPGAGGNNEQFF | TGTGCCAGCAGCGTTTACCCTGGGGCGGGGGGAAACAATGAGCAGTTCTTC | NA | 17 | TRBV9 | TRBD2 | TRBJ2-1
CASSLTSGQGNEQFF | TGTGCCAGCAGCTTAACGTCGGGACAGGGAAATGAGCAGTTCTTC | NA | 15 | TRBV7-3 | TRBD1 | TRBJ2-1
CASSTGGALYGYTF | TGTGCCAGCAGTACAGGGGGCGCGTTATATGGCTACACCTTC | many | 14 | TRBV12-3/TRBV12-4 | TRBD1 | TRBJ1-2
CASSLDRVSPLHF | TGTGCCAGCAGCTTAGACCGGGTTTCACCCCTCCACTTT | NA | 13 | TRBV7-3 | NA | TRBJ1-6
CASKRRDISPNEQFF | TGTGCCAGTAAACGCCGGGACATCTCTCCCAATGAGCAGTTCTTC | many | 15 | TRBV27 | NA | TRBJ2-1
CASSFNNMNTEAFF | TGTGCCAGCAGCTTTAACAACATGAACACTGAAGCTTTCTTT | few | 14 | TRBV7-9 | NA | TRBJ1-1
CMWGVSSYNEQFF | TGTATGTGGGGGGTAAGCTCCTACAATGAGCAGTTCTTC | many | 13 | TRBV19 | NA | TRBJ2-1
CASSQDQGNTEAFF | TGTGCCAGCAGCCAAGATCAGGGGAACACTGAAGCTTTCTTT | many | 14 | TRBV4-2 | NA | TRBJ1-1
CASSLRGQHNYGYTF | TGTGCCAGCAGCTTAAGAGGACAGCATAACTATGGCTACACCTTC | medium-sized | 15 | TRBV11-2 | NA | TRBJ1-2
CASSFPGTGLTEAFF | TGTGCCAGCAGTTTCCCAGGGACAGGGTTGACTGAAGCTTTCTTT | many | 15 | TRBV6-2/TRBV6-3 | TRBD1 | TRBJ1-1
CASSTTGGNSPLHF | TGTGCCAGCAGTACAACCGGCGGGAATTCACCCCTCCACTTT | NA | 14 | TRBV12-3/TRBV12-4 | NA | TRBJ1-6
CASNRMGGWQPQHF | TGTGCCAGTAATCGGATGGGGGGTTGGCAGCCCCAGCATTTT | few | 14 | TRBV19 | NA | TRBJ1-5
CASRRADNEQFF | TGTGCCAGCAGGCGGGCTGACAATGAGCAGTTCTTC | many | 12 | TRBV12-3/TRBV12-4 | NA | TRBJ2-1
CASSYDSTTYEQYF | TGTGCCAGCAGTTATGATTCCACTACCTACGAGCAGTACTTC | many | 14 | TRBV6-6 | NA | TRBJ2-7
CASSLGRSYEQYF | TGTGCCAGCAGTTTGGGTCGATCCTACGAGCAGTACTTC | NA | 13 | TRBV27 | NA | TRBJ2-7
CASSQGTGDPGRYGYTF | TGCGCCAGCAGCCAAGGGACCGGGGACCCCGGGCGATATGGCTACACCTTC | NA | 17 | TRBV4-1 | NA | TRBJ1-2
CSATGLNTDTQYF | TGCAGTGCTACGGGACTAAACACAGATACGCAGTATTTT | NA | 13 | TRBV20-1 | TRBD2 | TRBJ2-3
CASTPDALNYGYTF | TGTGCCAGCACCCCAGACGCTCTTAACTATGGCTACACCTTC | NA | 14 | TRBV11-3 | NA | TRBJ1-2
CASSQDRGQGGMDTQYF | TGCGCCAGCAGCCAAGATCGGGGACAGGGGGGGATGGATACGCAGTATTTT | NA | 17 | TRBV4-3 | TRBD1 | TRBJ2-3
CSAEGPTSYEQYF | TGCAGTGCTGAGGGACCGACCTCCTACGAGCAGTACTTC | NA | 13 | TRBV20-1 | NA | TRBJ2-7
CASSYTQFSGANVLTF | TGTGCCAGCAGTTACACACAGTTCTCTGGGGCCAACGTCCTGACTTTC | few | 16 | TRBV6-5 | NA | TRBJ2-6
CASSTGTSGVSSYEQYF | TGCGCCAGCAGCACCGGGACTAGCGGAGTAAGCTCCTACGAGCAGTACTTC | NA | 17 | TRBV5-1 | TRBD2 | TRBJ2-7
CASSRGQNLRPYEQYF | TGCGCCAGCAGTCGGGGACAGAATCTAAGACCCTACGAGCAGTACTTC | many | 16 | TRBV23-1 | TRBD1 | TRBJ2-7
CASSLARRGTEAFF | TGCGCCAGCAGCCTCGCCAGGAGAGGGACTGAAGCTTTCTTT | many | 14 | TRBV5-1 | NA | TRBJ1-1